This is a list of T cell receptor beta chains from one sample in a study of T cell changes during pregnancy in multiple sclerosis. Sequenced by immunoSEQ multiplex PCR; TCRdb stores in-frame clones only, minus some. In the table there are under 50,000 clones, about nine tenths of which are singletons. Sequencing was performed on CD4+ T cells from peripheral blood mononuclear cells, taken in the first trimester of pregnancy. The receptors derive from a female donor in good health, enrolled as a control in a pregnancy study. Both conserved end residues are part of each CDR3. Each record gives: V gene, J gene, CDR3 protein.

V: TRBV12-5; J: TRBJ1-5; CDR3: CASGLGQANQPQHF
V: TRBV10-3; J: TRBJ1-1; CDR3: CATSPGTGVTEAFF
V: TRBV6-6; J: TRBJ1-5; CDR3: CASSYPGTGIDQPQHF
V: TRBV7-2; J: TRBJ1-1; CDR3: CASSSGQGRVAFF
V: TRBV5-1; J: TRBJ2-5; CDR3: CASSPGQQEETQYF
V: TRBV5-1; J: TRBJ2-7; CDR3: CASSETGHRSEQYF
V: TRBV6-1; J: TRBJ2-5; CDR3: CASKTTGGETQYF
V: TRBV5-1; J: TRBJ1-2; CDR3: CASSLVAGTGLYGYTF
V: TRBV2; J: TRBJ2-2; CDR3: CASIIQANTGELFF
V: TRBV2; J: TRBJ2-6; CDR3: CASKGQTGSGANVLTF
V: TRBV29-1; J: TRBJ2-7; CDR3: CSVPGTPRGEQYF
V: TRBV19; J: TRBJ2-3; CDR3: CASRGQTNTDTQYF
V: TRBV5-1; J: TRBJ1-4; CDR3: CASSLAQGGGNEKLFF
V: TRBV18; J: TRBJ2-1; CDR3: CASSPAQRGYNEQFF
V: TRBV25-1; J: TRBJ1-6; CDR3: CASTPTGNSPLHF
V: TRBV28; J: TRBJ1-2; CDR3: CASSFGGTPGYTF
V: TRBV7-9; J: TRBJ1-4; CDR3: CASSFRGVDEKLFF
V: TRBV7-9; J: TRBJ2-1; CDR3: CASSNTIWGEYNEQFF
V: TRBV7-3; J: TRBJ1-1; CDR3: CASSLLHQNTEAFF
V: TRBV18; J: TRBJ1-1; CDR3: CASSPLEGGTEAFF
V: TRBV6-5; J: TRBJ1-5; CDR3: CASSYSGHNSNQPQHF
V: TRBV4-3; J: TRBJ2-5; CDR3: CASSQGGVETQYF
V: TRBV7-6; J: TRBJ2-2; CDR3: CASSLYTNRGELFF
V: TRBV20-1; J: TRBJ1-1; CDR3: CSAFAGTEAFF
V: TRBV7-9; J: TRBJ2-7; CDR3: CASSFGQPSYEQYF
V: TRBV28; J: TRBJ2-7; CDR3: CASSLRSLALGLSYEQYF
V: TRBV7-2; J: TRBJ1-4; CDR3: CASSHLRTPGQGGEKLFF
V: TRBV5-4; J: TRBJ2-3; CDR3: CASSHDRGGTDTQYF
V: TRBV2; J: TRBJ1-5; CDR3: CASSELWGAGGSQPQHF
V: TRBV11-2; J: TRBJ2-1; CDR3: CASSGPGTSGGWEQFF
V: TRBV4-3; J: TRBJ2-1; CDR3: CASSQRGGDPYNEQFF
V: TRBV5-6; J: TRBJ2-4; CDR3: CASSFLDRGDIQYF
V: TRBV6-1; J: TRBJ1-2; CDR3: CASSEARGRAYTF
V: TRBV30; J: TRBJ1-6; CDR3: CAWSLAGGAKNSPLHF
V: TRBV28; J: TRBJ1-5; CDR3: CASSYTGGRNQPQHF
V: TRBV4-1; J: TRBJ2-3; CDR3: CASSQDPPGGRTDTQYF
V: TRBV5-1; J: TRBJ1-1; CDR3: CASSLVVGRTEAFF
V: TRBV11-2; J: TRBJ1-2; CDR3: CASSQRDSLHYGYTF
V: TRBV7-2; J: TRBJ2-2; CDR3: CASSLVSGGLFF
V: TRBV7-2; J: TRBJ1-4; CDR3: CASSFPGLNEKLFF
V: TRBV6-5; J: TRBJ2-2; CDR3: CASINTNTGELFF
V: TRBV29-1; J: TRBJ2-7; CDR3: CSVEGLAGGLGYEQYF
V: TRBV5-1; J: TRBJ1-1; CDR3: CASSVTGYTEAFF
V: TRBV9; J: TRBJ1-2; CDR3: CASSVVPEGANYGYTF
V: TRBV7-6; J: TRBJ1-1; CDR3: CASSRNRGTGLAFF
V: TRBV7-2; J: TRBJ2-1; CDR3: CASSPGLATDEQFF
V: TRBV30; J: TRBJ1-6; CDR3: CAWSRGSGSPLHF
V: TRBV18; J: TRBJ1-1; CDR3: CASSPVQGDAEAFF
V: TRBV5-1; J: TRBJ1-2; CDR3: CASSLKQGTEIANYGYTF
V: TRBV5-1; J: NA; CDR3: CASSLPRTPRTGGYEQYF
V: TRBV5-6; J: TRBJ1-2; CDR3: CASSRRGQSNYGYTF
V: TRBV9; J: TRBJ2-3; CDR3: CASQLAGGTDTQYF